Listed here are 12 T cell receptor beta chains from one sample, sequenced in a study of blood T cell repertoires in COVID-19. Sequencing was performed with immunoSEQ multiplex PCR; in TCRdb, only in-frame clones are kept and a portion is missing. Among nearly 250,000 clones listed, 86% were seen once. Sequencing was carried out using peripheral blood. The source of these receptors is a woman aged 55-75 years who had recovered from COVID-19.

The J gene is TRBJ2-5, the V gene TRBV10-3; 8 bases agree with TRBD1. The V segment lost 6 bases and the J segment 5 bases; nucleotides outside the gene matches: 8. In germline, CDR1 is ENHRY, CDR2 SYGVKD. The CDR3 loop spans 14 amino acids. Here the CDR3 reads CAIRGQAIGETQYF. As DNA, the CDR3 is TGTGCCATCAGGGGACAGGCGATAGGGGAGACCCAGTACTTC.

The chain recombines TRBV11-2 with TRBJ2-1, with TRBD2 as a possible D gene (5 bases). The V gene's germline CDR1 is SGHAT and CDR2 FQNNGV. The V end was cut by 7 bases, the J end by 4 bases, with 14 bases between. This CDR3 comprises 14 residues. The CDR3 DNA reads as TGTGCCAGCACCCTCCGCGGGCCATACAATGAGCAGTTCTTC. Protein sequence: CASTLRGPYNEQFF. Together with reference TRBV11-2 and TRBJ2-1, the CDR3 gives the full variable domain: EAGVAQSPRYKIIEKRQSVAFWCNPISGHATLYWYQQILGQGPKLLIQFQNNGVVDDSQLPKDRFSAERLKGVDSTLKIQPAKLEDSAVYLCASTLRGPYNEQFFGPGTRLTVL.

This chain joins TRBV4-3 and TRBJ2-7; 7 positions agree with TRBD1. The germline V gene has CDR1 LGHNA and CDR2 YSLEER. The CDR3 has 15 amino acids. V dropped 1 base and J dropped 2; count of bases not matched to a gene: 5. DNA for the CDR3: TGCGCCAGCAGCCAAGGCCGGGACAGCACCTACGAGCAGTACTTC. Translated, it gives CASSQGRDSTYEQYF.

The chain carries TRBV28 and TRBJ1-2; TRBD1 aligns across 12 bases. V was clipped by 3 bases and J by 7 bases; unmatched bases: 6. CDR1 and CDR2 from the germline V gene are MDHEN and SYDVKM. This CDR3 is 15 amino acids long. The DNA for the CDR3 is TGTGCCAGCAGTTTGGGACAGGGGGCATACTTTGGCTACACCTTC. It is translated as CASSLGQGAYFGYTF.

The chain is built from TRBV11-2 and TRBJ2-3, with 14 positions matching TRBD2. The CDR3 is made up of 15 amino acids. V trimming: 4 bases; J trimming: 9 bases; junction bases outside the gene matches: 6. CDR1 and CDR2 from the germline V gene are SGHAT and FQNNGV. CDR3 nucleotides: TGTGCCAGCAGCTCCGGGACTAGCGGGGGAACGACGCAGTATTTT. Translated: CASSSGTSGGTTQYF.

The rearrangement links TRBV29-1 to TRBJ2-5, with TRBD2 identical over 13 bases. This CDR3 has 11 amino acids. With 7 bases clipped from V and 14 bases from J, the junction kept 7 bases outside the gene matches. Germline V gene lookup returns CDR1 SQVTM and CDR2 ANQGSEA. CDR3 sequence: CSGQGLAGLYF. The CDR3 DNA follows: TGCAGCGGACAGGGACTAGCGGGGCTCTACTTC. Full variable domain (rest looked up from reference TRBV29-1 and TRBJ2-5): SAVISQKPSRDICQRGTSLTIQCQVDSQVTMMFWYRQQPGQSLTLIATANQGSEATYESGFVIDKFPISRPNLTFSTLTVSNMSPEDSSIYLCSGQGLAGLYFGPGTRLLVL.

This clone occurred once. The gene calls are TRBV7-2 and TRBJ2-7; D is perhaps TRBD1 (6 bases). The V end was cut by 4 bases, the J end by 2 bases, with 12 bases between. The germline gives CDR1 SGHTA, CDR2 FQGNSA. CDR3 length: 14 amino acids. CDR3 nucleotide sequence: TGTGCCAGCAGCTCAACAGGGAACCCCTACGAGCAGTACTTC. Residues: CASSSTGNPYEQYF.

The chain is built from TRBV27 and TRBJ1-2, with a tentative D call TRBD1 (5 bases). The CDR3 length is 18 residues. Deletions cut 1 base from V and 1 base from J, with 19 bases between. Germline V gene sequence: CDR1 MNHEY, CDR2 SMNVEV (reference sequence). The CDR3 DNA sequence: TGTGCCAGCAGTTTATACAGCCCGGGTTGGGGGGTTAACTATGGCTACACCTTC. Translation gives CASSLYSPGWGVNYGYTF.

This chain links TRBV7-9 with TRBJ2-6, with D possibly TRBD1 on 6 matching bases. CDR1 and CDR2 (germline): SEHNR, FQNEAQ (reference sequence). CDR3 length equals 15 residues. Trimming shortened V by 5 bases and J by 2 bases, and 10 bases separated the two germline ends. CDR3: CASSRQATGANVLTF. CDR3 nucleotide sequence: TGTGCCAGCAGCAGACAGGCGACTGGGGCCAACGTCCTGACTTTC.

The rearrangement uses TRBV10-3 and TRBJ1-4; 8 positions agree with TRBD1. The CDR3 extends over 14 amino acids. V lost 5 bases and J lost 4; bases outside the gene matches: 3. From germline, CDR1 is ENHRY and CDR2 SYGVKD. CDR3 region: CAISPGQDNEKLFF. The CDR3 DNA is TGTGCCATCAGTCCGGGACAGGATAATGAAAAACTGTTTTTT.

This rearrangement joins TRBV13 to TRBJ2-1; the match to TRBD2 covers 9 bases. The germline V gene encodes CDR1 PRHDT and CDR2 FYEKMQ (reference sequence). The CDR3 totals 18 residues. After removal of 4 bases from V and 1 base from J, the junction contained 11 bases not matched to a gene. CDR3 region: CASSSRGSGGPSYNEQFF. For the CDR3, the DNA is TGTGCCAGCAGCTCCCGTGGTAGCGGGGGCCCATCCTACAATGAGCAGTTCTTC.

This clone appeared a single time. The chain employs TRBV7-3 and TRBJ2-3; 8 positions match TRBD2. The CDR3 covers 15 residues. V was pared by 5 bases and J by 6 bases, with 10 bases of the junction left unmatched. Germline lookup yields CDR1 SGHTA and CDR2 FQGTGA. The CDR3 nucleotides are TGTGCCAGCAGCCCCACGGGGGGGGTCGGTGATACGCAGTATTTT. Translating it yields CASSPTGGVGDTQYF.